The source of this TCR beta chain is a study of read filtering for tumor transcriptome and immune sequencing. Study as a whole: Patients were approximately 17 male and 13 to 15 female, mean age approximately 70 years, range 47 to 80.

This clonotype showed up many times. Its antigen remains unidentified. Study conclusions and caveats: This fraction held mixed bone marrow immune cells after CD138-negative sorting.

Trimming cost V 3 bases and J 4 bases, with 19 bases left between them. This CDR3 region has 16 residues. Molecular barcoded adaptors covering alpha/delta and beta/gamma chains were used on around 370 ng RNA. TCRdb reprocessed the reads with MiXCR, giving one entry per CDR3 protein. The sample contains more than 45,000 distinct CDR3 sequences, 9% to 15% of which appear only once. Sequencing was performed on a population of CD138-negative cells sorted from bone marrow. This receptor was obtained from a donor over 35 with multiple myeloma. The chain couples TRBV12-3 or TRBV12-4 to TRBJ2-7, with D possibly TRBD1 on 7 matching bases. The CDR3 protein is CASSFGDSTSGYEQYF. The CDR3 bases are TGTGCCAGCAGTTTCGGGGACAGTACGAGCGGGTACGAGCAGTACTTC.